These 25 T cell receptor beta chains were sequenced from one sample in a study of blood T cell repertoires in COVID-19. The assay was immunoSEQ multiplex PCR, and TCRdb's table has in-frame clones only and misses some. The sample includes some 87,000 clones, around 90% of them seen just once. The sample taken for sequencing was peripheral blood. These receptors originate from a human donor with COVID-19, enrolled during active disease. The donor label of this sample is uncertain.

The chain joins TRBV7-3 to TRBJ2-1, with TRBD2 identical over 9 bases. Germline-derived CDR1 and CDR2 are SGHTA and FQGTGA. The CDR3 sequence is 18 residues long. J was trimmed by 9 bases and V by 0 bases; bases with no gene match: 15. The CDR3 DNA reads TGTGCCAGCAGCTTAACGTATAGCGGGGGCTACGAGTCGGGTGAGCAGTTCTTC. Amino acids: CASSLTYSGGYESGEQFF.

The chain joins TRBV27 to TRBJ1-5; possibly TRBD1 for D (6 bases). Germline-derived CDR1 and CDR2 are MNHEY and SMNVEV (reference sequence). The V end lost 6 bases, the J end lost 0 bases, and 9 bases lay between the germline ends. CDR3 size: 14 residues. The DNA for the CDR3 is TGTGCCAGCAGCCAGGGGTATAGCAATCAGCCCCAGCATTTT. It codes for CASSQGYSNQPQHF.

This chain links TRBV27 with TRBJ1-2, with D tentatively TRBD1 (5 bases). Trimming cost V 7 bases and J 8 bases, with 17 bases left between them. Germline CDR1 is MNHEY and CDR2 is SMNVEV (reference sequence). The CDR3 contains 13 residues. CDR3 residues: CASTHHLGGGYTF. The CDR3 DNA sequence: TGTGCCAGCACCCATCACCTGGGGGGAGGCTACACCTTC.

The chain links TRBV30 to TRBJ2-3; 8 nucleotides agree with TRBD2. The CDR3 sequence is 13 residues long. The V and J ends lost 4 bases and 0 bases, in that order; junction bases with no gene match: 0. Per germline, CDR1 GTSNPN and CDR2 SVGIG (reference sequence). CDR3 in DNA: TGTGCCTGGACTAGCGGGAGCACAGATACGCAGTATTTT. It yields the protein CAWTSGSTDTQYF.

This clone has a single count. The rearrangement joins TRBV18 to TRBJ1-2; D uncertain. Germline values: CDR1 KGHSH, CDR2 LQKENI. Deletions cut 2 bases from V and 0 bases from J, with 7 bases between. The length of the CDR3 is 14 residues. Here the CDR3 reads CASSPGLPNYGYTF. CDR3 coding DNA: TGTGCCAGCTCACCAGGGCTTCCTAACTATGGCTACACCTTC.

The chain is built from TRBV19 and TRBJ1-5; 10 bases are a match to TRBD1. The germline gives CDR1 LNHDA, CDR2 SQIVND (reference sequence). Germline trimming cut 1 base from V and 0 bases from J; bases unmatched to any gene: 0. The CDR3 loop spans 16 amino acids. CDR3 sequence: CASSIGTGGSNQPQHF. CDR3 bases: TGTGCCAGTAGTATAGGGACAGGGGGTAGCAATCAGCCCCAGCATTTT.

The genes are TRBV13 and TRBJ2-1; TRBD2 matches 13 bases. The junction had 4 bases not matched to a gene; V was cut back by 4 bases and J by 1 base. CDR3 length: 17 residues. Germline CDR1 PRHDT, CDR2 FYEKMQ (reference sequence). The CDR3 region has the DNA TGTGCCAGCAGCTGGAGACTAGCGGGGGGATCCTACAATGAGCAGTTCTTC. Translated: CASSWRLAGGSYNEQFF. The full variable domain, rest sourced from reference TRBV13 and TRBJ2-1, is AAGVIQSPRHLIKEKRETATLKCYPIPRHDTVYWYQQGPGQDPQFLISFYEKMQSDKGSIPDRFSAQQFSDYHSELNMSSLELGDSALYFCASSWRLAGGSYNEQFFGPGTRLTVL.

The chain joins TRBV4-1 to TRBJ1-1; 8 positions agree with TRBD1. The V gene end was trimmed by 1 base and the J gene end by 1 base; junction bases not matched to a gene: 5. This CDR3 has 16 residues. Germline V gene sequence: CDR1 MGHRA, CDR2 YSYEKL. The CDR3 region is CASSQGKGTGNTEAFF. The CDR3 bases are TGCGCCAGCAGCCAAGGGAAAGGGACAGGGAACACTGAAGCTTTCTTT.

The CDR3 coding sequence is TGTGCCAGTATGAGAACAGGGCACTCTGGAAACACCATATATTTT. It translates to CASMRTGHSGNTIYF. The V gene is TRBV19, the J gene TRBJ1-3; a possible D gene is TRBD1 (6 bases). Trimming pared 7 bases from V and 0 bases from J, leaving 13 bases between. Germline V gene lookup returns CDR1 LNHDA and CDR2 SQIVND (reference sequence). CDR3 length: 15 amino acids. Complete variable domain (other parts from reference TRBV19 and TRBJ1-3): DGGITQSPKYLFRKEGQNVTLSCEQNLNHDAMYWYRQDPGQGLRLIYYSQIVNDFQKGDIAEGYSVSREKKESFPLTVTSAQKNPTAFYLCASMRTGHSGNTIYFGEGSWLTVV.

V gene TRBV5-1 combines with J gene TRBJ2-7; possible D gene TRBD2, 5 bases. The CDR3 totals 13 residues. Deletions cut 4 bases from V and 7 bases from J, with 15 bases between. CDR1 is SGHRS, CDR2 YFSETQ, per germline. CDR3 in amino acids: CASSPGPEEEQYF. CDR3 DNA sequence: TGCGCCAGCAGCCCCGGGCCGGAGGAGGAGCAGTACTTC.

The V and J genes are TRBV7-8 and TRBJ1-2; D possibly corresponds to TRBD1 (6 bases). V was trimmed by 5 bases and J by 6 bases, leaving 25 bases between them. The germline V gene has CDR1 SGHVS and CDR2 FQNEAQ. The CDR3 spans 17 residues. The CDR3 nucleotides are TGTGCCAGCAGCCCGACCTTCCAGGGGATGTTGCACCATGGCTACACCTTC. This gives the protein CASSPTFQGMLHHGYTF.

This chain links TRBV6-5 with TRBJ1-2; TRBD1 aligns across 10 bases. Germline CDR1 is MNHEY and CDR2 is SVGAGI. CDR3 size: 15 residues. The V gene end was trimmed by 4 bases and the J gene end by 6 bases; junction bases not matched to a gene: 8. This CDR3 is CASSSPGQGFDGYTF. The CDR3 nucleotides read TGTGCCAGCAGTTCCCCGGGACAGGGGTTCGATGGCTACACCTTC.

This sequence joins TRBV9 and TRBJ2-2; 7 nucleotides align to TRBD1. Germline CDR1 is SGDLS and CDR2 is YYNGEE. This CDR3 is 17 amino acids long. The trim removed 3 bases at V and 0 bases at J, leaving 8 bases unmatched. This CDR3 reads CASSARYRGSNTGELFF. Written as DNA, the CDR3 is TGTGCCAGCAGCGCCCGGTACAGGGGTTCGAACACCGGGGAGCTGTTTTTT.

This clone was observed a single time. The chain uses TRBV5-1 and TRBJ1-1, with D possibly TRBD1 on 5 matching bases. This CDR3 is built from 14 residues. Germline lookup yields CDR1 SGHRS and CDR2 YFSETQ. The V gene lost 4 bases and the J gene lost 4 bases, with 14 bases spanning the gap. CDR3 amino acids: CASSTGHGGTEAFF. The CDR3 coding sequence is TGCGCCAGCAGCACGGGCCACGGGGGCACTGAAGCTTTCTTT.

The gene calls are TRBV20-1 and TRBJ2-3, with no clear D. The ends were cut back, 3 bases at V and 4 bases at J, with 20 bases in the middle. The CDR3 contains 16 residues. From germline, CDR1 is DFQATT and CDR2 SNEGSKA (reference sequence). This CDR3 is CSASATRGLGADTQYF. CDR3 coding DNA: TGCAGTGCTAGTGCCACCCGAGGCTTAGGTGCAGATACGCAGTATTTT.

The chain links TRBV6-5 to TRBJ1-2; D ambiguous. This CDR3 comprises 15 residues. Germline values: CDR1 MNHEY, CDR2 SVGAGI. V was cut by 0 bases and J by 6 bases, with 14 bases left in between. As DNA, the CDR3 is TGTGCCAGCAGTTACTCGAGTTCAGCCAGCGATGGCTACACCTTC. Translating gives CASSYSSSASDGYTF.

The chain joins TRBV4-1 to TRBJ2-1, with TRBD2 identical over 9 bases. Germline CDR1 reads MGHRA; CDR2 reads YSYEKL. CDR3 length equals 16 residues. The J segment lost 6 bases and the V segment lost 4 bases, leaving 10 bases of the junction unmatched. CDR3 DNA: TGCGCCAGCAGCCTGATGGGACTAGCCGGTGCCAATGAGCAGTTCTTC. This sequence encodes CASSLMGLAGANEQFF.

The V and J genes are TRBV29-1 and TRBJ1-1; weak D call: TRBD1 (5 bases). The germline gives CDR1 SQVTM, CDR2 ANQGSEA. V lost 0 bases to trimming and J lost 0 bases, with 14 bases between them. CDR3 length: 16 residues. The CDR3 is CSVEDLYGGMNTEAFF. In DNA, the CDR3 is TGCAGCGTTGAAGATTTATACGGGGGAATGAACACTGAAGCTTTCTTT.

V and J are TRBV5-1 and TRBJ1-2; 11 nucleotides match TRBD1. CDR3 length: 15 amino acids. Germline V gene lookup returns CDR1 SGHRS and CDR2 YFSETQ. The V gene end was trimmed by 4 bases and the J gene end by 7 bases; junction bases not matched to a gene: 9. The CDR3 DNA is TGCGCCAGCAGCGCCACCACCGGGACAGGGGGTGGCTACACCTTC. It yields the protein CASSATTGTGGGYTF. The full variable domain, in which reference TRBV5-1 and TRBJ1-2 provide the parts outside the CDR3, is KAGVTQTPRYLIKTRGQQVTLSCSPISGHRSVSWYQQTPGQGLQFLFEYFSETQRNKGNFPGRFSGRQFSNSRSEMNVSTLELGDSALYLCASSATTGTGGGYTFGSGTRLTVV.

This clone came up once. The chain couples TRBV7-9 to TRBJ2-1; a possible D gene is TRBD1 (5 bases). Trimming cost V 3 bases and J 7 bases, with 13 bases left between them. This CDR3 has 14 amino acids. Germline assignment: CDR1 SEHNR and CDR2 FQNEAQ (reference sequence). The CDR3: CASSFGGPGNEQFF. The CDR3 nucleotides read TGTGCCAGCAGCTTTGGTGGACCAGGGAATGAGCAGTTCTTC.

The CDR3 spells CASSSLSGGRYNEQFF. CDR3 nucleotides: TGTGCCAGCAGCTCCCTTAGCGGGGGCCGCTACAATGAGCAGTTCTTC. The chain couples TRBV11-2 to TRBJ2-1; 9 bases align to TRBD2. This CDR3 comprises 16 residues. Germline CDR1 and CDR2: SGHAT and FQNNGV. Trimming at V came to 4 bases and at J to 3 bases, leaving 7 bases not matched to a gene.

The V and J genes are TRBV27 and TRBJ1-2, with D tentatively TRBD1 (6 bases). V shed 3 bases and J shed 4 bases, with 18 bases lying between them. The CDR3 runs 16 residues. CDR1 MNHEY and CDR2 SMNVEV come from the germline V gene (reference sequence). CDR3 region: CASSFHREGFGYGYTF. CDR3 in DNA: TGTGCCAGCAGTTTCCACAGGGAGGGTTTTGGCTATGGCTACACCTTC.

This clone showed up many times. The V gene is TRBV30, the J gene TRBJ1-5; unclear D gene. This CDR3 is built from 14 residues. The ends were cut back, 0 bases at V and 1 base at J, with 7 bases in the middle. The germline gives CDR1 GTSNPN, CDR2 SVGIG (reference sequence). The CDR3 here is CAWSVGGSNQPQHF. In DNA form, the CDR3 reads TGTGCCTGGAGTGTAGGAGGAAGCAATCAGCCCCAGCATTTT.

CDR3 sequence (DNA): TGTGCCAGCAGTTCCCTATTGGGCTACACCTTC. This codes for CASSSLLGYTF. The chain recombines TRBV6-2 or TRBV6-3 with TRBJ1-2, with no clear D. CDR1 is MNHEY, CDR2 SVGEGT, per germline. V gave up 4 bases and J gave up 8 bases, with 8 bases separating them. This CDR3 has 11 residues.

V is TRBV5-4 and J is TRBJ2-7; TRBD1 agrees at 11 bases. With 0 bases clipped from V and 3 bases from J, the junction kept 2 bases outside the gene matches. Germline V CDR1 and CDR2: SGHNT, YYREEE (reference sequence). The CDR3 runs 15 residues. Written as DNA, the CDR3 is TGTGCCAGCAGCTTGGACGGGACAGGGGGCTACGAGCAGTACTTC. It yields the protein CASSLDGTGGYEQYF.